The 26 T cell receptor beta chains below all came from one sample that was sequenced in a study of CD8+CD57+ T cells in acquired aplastic anemia. It was genomic DNA that served as the template for profiling TCR beta VDJ and CDR3. TCRdb reanalysed the reads using MiXCR and keeps one entry per CDR3 protein. The sample records approximately 260,000 distinct CDR3 sequences, around 82% being singletons. Sequencing involved patients with CD8+CD57+ cell expansion previously shown by flow cytometry. What was sequenced was sorted CD4+, CD8+, or CD8+CD57+ T cells (not recorded which) from PBMCs. These TCRs come from a human donor with aplastic anemia.

The chain is built from TRBV2 and TRBJ2-3; D may be TRBD1 or TRBD2 (6 bases each). V was cut by 9 bases and J by 0 bases, with 10 bases left in between. The V gene's germline CDR1 is SNHLY and CDR2 FYNNEI. The CDR3 length is 13 residues. CDR3 loop: CARGGGSTDTQYF. CDR3 sequence (DNA): TGTGCCAGGGGGGGCGGTAGCACAGATACGCAGTATTTT.

For this clonotype: No conserved phenylalanine or tryptophan ends this CDR3, so it is likely a read error. No DNA is shown, since the ends of the CDR3 on it are uncertain; the CDR3 is the one TCRdb lists. The V call is TRBV2, the J call TRBJ1-2; the table calls TRBD1, which could not be checked here. The CDR3 is 16 amino acids long, termini counted. Per germline, CDR1 SNHLY and CDR2 FYNNEI. The CDR3 sequence: CASSAGRDAAYEQYFG.

This rearrangement joins TRBV5-6 to TRBJ2-2, with D possibly called TRBD1 or TRBD2 (6 bases each). Germline values: CDR1 SGHDT, CDR2 YYEEEE. The CDR3 is made up of 17 amino acids. V was cut by 0 bases and J by 0 bases, with 12 bases left in between. The CDR3 DNA is TGTGCCAGCAGCTTGGAGCGGGCAGGGGCGAACACCGGGGAGCTGTTTTTT. Its protein product is CASSLERAGANTGELFF.

The CDR3 bases are TGTGCCAGCAGCTTTCATCCAGACGGGACAGCCCTTTCCTACAATGAGCAGTTCTTC. Its protein product is CASSFHPDGTALSYNEQFF. The V and J genes are TRBV7-6 and TRBJ2-1; 7 bases are a match to TRBD1. CDR3 length equals 19 residues. V shed 3 bases and J 1 base; nucleotides not matched to a gene: 15. Germline CDR1 and CDR2: SGHVS and FNYEAQ.

Note on this clonotype: The junction departs from germline at one end; a sequencing error may be responsible. The gene calls are TRBV7-2 and TRBJ1-1; no definite D call. Germline CDR1 and CDR2: SGHTA and FQGNSA. This CDR3 contains 13 residues. The CDR3 DNA reads TGTGCCAGCAGCTTGAGAGGAGACCCTGAAACTTTCTTT. It encodes CASSLRGDPETFF.

The DNA for the CDR3 is TGTGCCAGCAGCCGTCCTAGCGAGGGGAAGCACGAGCAGTACTTC. Its translation: CASSRPSEGKHEQYF. The rearrangement links TRBV5-4 to TRBJ2-7; weak D call: TRBD2 (6 bases). Germline CDR1 is SGHNT and CDR2 is YYREEE (reference sequence). This CDR3 has 15 residues. V dropped 4 bases and J dropped 5 bases, with 19 bases sitting between them.

This chain uses TRBV12-3 or TRBV12-4 with TRBJ2-7; D is perhaps TRBD2 (6 bases). The ends were cut back, 6 bases at V and 2 bases at J, with 17 bases in the middle. The CDR3 length is 15 residues. The CDR3 protein is CASRDGRRGTYEQYF. The CDR3 DNA follows: TGTGCCAGCAGAGACGGTAGGAGGGGAACCTACGAGCAGTACTTC.

This clonotype was seen a single time. DNA of the CDR3: TGTGCCAGCAGCTTTCATCCAGGCGGGACTGCCCTTACCTTCGGGCAGTACGTC. Protein sequence: CASSFHPGGTALTFGQYV. The chain carries TRBV19 and TRBJ2-7; D possibly corresponds to TRBD2 (6 bases). This CDR3 has 18 residues. The germline CDR1 and CDR2 sequences are LNHDA and SQIVND (reference sequence). V was trimmed by 9 bases and J by 9 bases, leaving 36 bases between them.

Many counts were recorded for this clonotype. The chain links TRBV11-3 to TRBJ2-7; 9 bases fit TRBD2. Per germline, CDR1 SGHNT and CDR2 YENEEA. This CDR3 is 17 amino acids long. J gave up 5 bases and V 4 bases, and 15 bases lay outside the gene matches. CDR3 amino acids: CASSYKGAGTSYNEQYV. For the CDR3, the DNA is TGTGCCAGCAGCTACAAGGGGGCCGGGACTAGCTACAACGAGCAGTACGTC.

The CDR3 DNA reads TGTGCCAGCAGCCCTGGGTCAACGACCGAGTACGTC. Translated, it gives CASSPGSTTEYV. The rearrangement joins TRBV9 to TRBJ2-7; D call uncertain. This CDR3 contains 12 residues. Trimming shortened V by 4 bases and J by 11 bases, and 16 bases separated the two germline ends. Germline V gene sequence: CDR1 SGDLS, CDR2 YYNGEE.

This clonotype was seen more than once but under ten times. The final CDR3 position lacks the conserved phenylalanine or tryptophan, pointing to a likely read error. No DNA is shown, since the ends of the CDR3 on it are uncertain; the CDR3 is the one TCRdb lists. The chain carries TRBV9 and TRBJ2-3; TRBD2 is the table's D call, not checked against the DNA. Germline V gene data show CDR1 as SGDLS and CDR2 as YYNGEE. The CDR3 is 13 residues long, ends included. This CDR3 is CASGGGGNVQYFV.

The V call is TRBV9, the J call TRBJ2-1, with D perhaps matching TRBD1 or TRBD2 (5 bases each). Between the trimmed V and J ends, which lost 4 bases and 2 bases, there was a span of 13 bases. The CDR3 contains 15 residues. Germline V gene sequence: CDR1 SGDLS, CDR2 YYNGEE. The CDR3 region is CASSPGTGAYNEQFF. CDR3 coding DNA: TGTGCCAGCAGCCCAGGGACCGGGGCCTACAATGAGCAGTTCTTC.

The J gene is TRBJ2-7, the V gene TRBV11-2; D is perhaps TRBD1 (7 bases). This CDR3 has 18 residues. From germline, CDR1 is SGHAT and CDR2 FQNNGV. Trimming left V 3 bases short and J 1 base short, with 22 bases between. The CDR3 region is CASSFRGQGTALSYEQYV. DNA of the CDR3: TGTGCCAGCAGCTTTCGGGGGCAAGGGACAGCCCTTTCCTACGAGCAGTACGTC.

In its sample, this clonotype was seen once. The chain recombines TRBV5-1 with TRBJ2-6; possible D gene TRBD1, 5 bases. Germline V lookup: CDR1 SGHRS, CDR2 YFSETQ. The germline V and J ends were trimmed by 6 bases and 0 bases, with 16 bases remaining between them. This CDR3 has 17 residues. The CDR3, as DNA: TGCGCCAGCACCCTAGGGGCTATCCGCTCTGGGGCCAACGTCCTGACTTTC. Its protein product is CASTLGAIRSGANVLTF. Supplemented by reference TRBV5-1 and TRBJ2-6, the full variable domain reads KAGVTQTPRYLIKTRGQQVTLSCSPISGHRSVSWYQQTPGQGLQFLFEYFSETQRNKGNFPGRFSGRQFSNSRSEMNVSTLELGDSALYLCASTLGAIRSGANVLTFGAGSRLTVL.

As regards this clonotype: The final CDR3 position lacks the conserved phenylalanine or tryptophan, pointing to a likely read error. The DNA is left out, because the CDR3 cannot be placed on it with certainty; the CDR3 is given as TCRdb lists it. The genes are TRBV11-1 and TRBJ1-2; the table's TRBD1 call for D was not verified on the DNA. Germline V gene lookup returns CDR1 SGHAT and CDR2 FQDESV (reference sequence). With termini counted, the CDR3 has 15 amino acids. CDR3 sequence: CASSNNRGDTQYFTL.

Note on this clonotype: Germline and junction disagree at one end, which may indicate a read error. The genes are TRBV9 and TRBJ2-5; TRBD2 aligns across 10 bases. The CDR3 extends over 14 amino acids. Germline assignment: CDR1 SGDLS and CDR2 YYNGEE. CDR3 sequence reads: CASSGSGGKEETHF. The CDR3 bases are TGTGCCAGCAGCGGTAGCGGGGGGAAAGAAGAGACCCACTTC.

This clonotype came up once. The chain has TRBV20-1 and TRBJ2-5, with 7 bases that match TRBD2. The V gene's germline CDR1 is DFQATT and CDR2 SNEGSKA (reference sequence). The ends lost 5 bases at V and 5 bases at J; junction bases unmatched: 17. The CDR3 extends over 16 amino acids. This CDR3 reads CSAQDRGGSSMETQYF. CDR3 in DNA: TGCAGTGCTCAGGATAGGGGCGGGAGCTCCATGGAGACCCAGTACTTC.

V is TRBV5-1 and J is TRBJ2-7; 10 bases line up with TRBD1. CDR3 length equals 15 residues. CDR1 is SGHRS and CDR2 is YFSETQ in the germline V gene. The trim removed 4 bases at V and 1 base at J, leaving 5 bases unmatched. The CDR3 loop reads CASSEDRGNSYEQYF. The CDR3 DNA follows: TGCGCCAGCAGCGAGGACAGGGGGAATTCCTACGAGCAGTACTTC.

The V call is TRBV2, the J call TRBJ1-2; no definite D call. The germline V gene has CDR1 SNHLY and CDR2 FYNNEI. The V end lost 7 bases, the J end lost 4 bases, and 7 bases lay between the germline ends. CDR3 length: 11 amino acids. The CDR3 is CASTRSYGYTF. In nucleotides, the CDR3 is TGTGCCAGCACCAGGAGCTATGGCTACACCTTC. The variable domain in full, completed from reference TRBV2 and TRBJ1-2, reads EPEVTQTPSHQVTQMGQEVILRCVPISNHLYFYWYRQILGQKVEFLVSFYNNEISEKSEIFDDQFSVERPDGSNFTLKIRSTKLEDSAMYFCASTRSYGYTFGSGTRLTVV.

This clonotype was counted many times. V is TRBV14 and J is TRBJ1-2; D is uncertain. V was pared by 2 bases and J by 1 base, with 5 bases between. The germline V gene encodes CDR1 SGHDN and CDR2 FVKESK. The CDR3 runs 13 residues. The CDR3 reads CASSQYINYGYTF. DNA of the CDR3: TGTGCCAGCAGCCAATACATTAACTATGGCTACACCTTC.

This clonotype was seen just once. One junction end does not reproduce the germline sequence, and a read error may be involved. V and J are TRBV4-2 and TRBJ2-7, with D possibly matching TRBD1 (5 bases). The CDR3 spans 14 residues. Germline lookup yields CDR1 LGHNA and CDR2 YNFKEQ. CDR3 in amino acids: CAGSQGVTEDEQYF. The CDR3 nucleotides are TGTGCCGGCAGCCAAGGAGTGACAGAAGACGAGCAGTACTTC.

This clonotype showed up just a few times. The conserved closing phenylalanine or tryptophan is absent in this CDR3, likely reflecting a read error. Because the CDR3's place on the DNA is in doubt, the DNA is left out and the CDR3 is given as listed by TCRdb. This chain links TRBV7-8 with TRBJ2-1; the table gives TRBD2 as D, unverified against the DNA. The CDR3 is 13 residues long, ends included. Germline V lookup: CDR1 SGHVS, CDR2 FQNEAQ. The CDR3 loop reads CASSLAGGHETQY.

As regards this clonotype: At one of its ends the junction is not consistent with the germline gene, which may arise from a read error. The chain uses TRBV19 and TRBJ1-1, with D possibly matching TRBD1 (6 bases). Germline V gene lookup returns CDR1 LNHDA and CDR2 SQIVND (reference sequence). The CDR3 has 12 amino acids. As DNA, the CDR3 is TGTGCTAGTAGTTGGAGACAGGATGAAGCTTTCTTT. It specifies CASSWRQDEAFF.

V usage is TRBV2 and J usage is TRBJ2-3; D remains ambiguous. The J call could be wrong; TRBJ1-5 is a better fit for the DNA end. The CDR3 is made up of 14 amino acids. Germline lookup yields CDR1 SNHLY and CDR2 FYNNEI. CDR3 region: CASSDAYSNDPQHF. In DNA form, the CDR3 reads TGTGCCAGCAGTGATGCTTATAGCAACGATCCCCAGCATTTT.

CDR3 nucleotides: TGTGCCAGCGGTTTCCGGGGGACAGATACGCAGTACTTC. Its protein is CASGFRGTDTQYF. The chain combines TRBV7-8 with TRBJ2-3; TRBD1 is a possible D gene (7 bases). The tail of the sequence fits TRBJ2-7 better, so the J call may be wrong. This CDR3 region has 13 residues. The germline V gene has CDR1 SGHVS and CDR2 FQNEAQ.

The chain links TRBV2 to TRBJ1-2; D is possibly TRBD1 (6 bases). The CDR3 loop spans 11 amino acids. The ends were cut back, 6 bases at V and 7 bases at J, with 9 bases in the middle. Germline values: CDR1 SNHLY, CDR2 FYNNEI. The CDR3 bases are TGTGCCAGCAGGTTGGACAGTGGCTACACCTTC. Translating gives CASRLDSGYTF.